Described below is a single T cell receptor (beta chain) sequence and its context. This entry is derived from a study of blood T cell repertoires in COVID-19. In the study overall: There were acute and convalescent COVID-19 samples, and they came from the United States, Italy and Spain. Sample material is recorded as cDNA or gDNA derived from T cells, B-cell-depleted T cells, or PBMCs.

Source study methods: It was from reference gene primer amplification that nucleated cell counts were estimated. Data came from immunoSEQ multiplex PCR; TCRdb stores just in-frame clones and leaves some out. The V and J calls and clone size are taken from that table; D and trimming were inferred from the DNA. The sample records 90,000 to 120,000 clones, around 82% being singletons. The clonotype originates from a human donor in a cohort sampled during active COVID-19. Sequenced: peripheral blood.

In DNA, the CDR3 is TGTGCCAGCAGAAAAGGACTAGTCCCTTTGGAGTACGTC. Protein product: CASRKGLVPLEYV. The rearrangement links TRBV2 to TRBJ2-7, with 7 bases fitting TRBD2. V lost 6 bases to trimming and J lost 11 bases; unmatched junction nucleotides: 13. This CDR3 comprises 13 residues. Germline CDR1 SNHLY, CDR2 FYNNEI.